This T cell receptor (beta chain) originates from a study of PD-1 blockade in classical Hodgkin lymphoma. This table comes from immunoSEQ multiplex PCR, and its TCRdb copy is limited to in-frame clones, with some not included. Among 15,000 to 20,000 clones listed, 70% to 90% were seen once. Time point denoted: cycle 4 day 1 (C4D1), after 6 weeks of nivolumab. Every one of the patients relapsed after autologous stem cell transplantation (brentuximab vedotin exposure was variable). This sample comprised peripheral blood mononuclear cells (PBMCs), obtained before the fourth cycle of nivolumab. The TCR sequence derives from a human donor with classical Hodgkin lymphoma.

CDR3 region: CASSLGDRESPLHF. CDR3 DNA sequence: TGCGCCAGCAGCTTGGGGGACAGGGAATCGCCCCTCCACTTT. This chain uses TRBV5-1 with TRBJ1-6, with TRBD1 matching 9 bases. J gave up 13 bases and V 0 bases, and 5 bases lay outside the gene matches. The germline CDR1 and CDR2 sequences are SGHRS and YFSETQ. This CDR3 has 14 residues.